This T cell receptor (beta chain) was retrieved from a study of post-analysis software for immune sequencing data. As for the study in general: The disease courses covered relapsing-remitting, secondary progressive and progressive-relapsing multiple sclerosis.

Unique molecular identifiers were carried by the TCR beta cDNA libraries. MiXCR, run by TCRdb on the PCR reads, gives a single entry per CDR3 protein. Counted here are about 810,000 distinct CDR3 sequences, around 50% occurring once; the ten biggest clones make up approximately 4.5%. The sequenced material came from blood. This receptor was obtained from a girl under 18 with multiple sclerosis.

CDR3 residues: CASSSYLTGYETQYF. CDR3 sequence (DNA): TGTGCCAGCAGTTCGTACCTGACAGGGTACGAGACCCAGTACTTC. V and J are TRBV28 and TRBJ2-5, with 7 bases aligning to TRBD1. Looked up from germline, CDR1 is MDHEN and CDR2 is SYDVKM. Losses at the gene ends were 4 bases for V and 5 bases for J; bases not matched to a gene: 10. The CDR3 totals 15 residues.